The entry below gives a single T cell receptor beta chain sequence along with its context. Its specificity is unknown. Generated by immunoSEQ multiplex PCR, the TCRdb table keeps only in-frame clones and is missing some. Of just under 95,000 clones listed, 80% to 90% are singletons. Germline values: CDR1 MDHEN, CDR2 SYDVKM. The CDR3 runs 12 residues. The V and J ends lost 10 bases and 7 bases respectively, with 14 bases between them. The data stem from a study of a mutant IDH1 vaccine in newly diagnosed glioma. About the study: Radiotherapy, temozolomide, or both had been given previously, and both were given to most.

Study-wide results and caveats: Altogether, around 93% of patients exhibited vaccine-induced immune responses.

As to time point: baseline, week 1 (first vaccination visit). Sample treatment: pre-vaccination baseline after standard-of-care therapy. V and J are TRBV28 and TRBJ1-5, with D tentatively TRBD1 (6 bases). Material: PBMCs, obtained from a glioma patient treated with radiotherapy, temozolomide or both. This TCR came from a woman between 45 and 65 years old with glioma. The CDR3 sequence: CAIQTGLQPQHF. The CDR3 coding sequence is TGTGCCATCCAAACAGGGTTGCAGCCCCAGCATTTT. Together with reference TRBV28 and TRBJ1-5, the CDR3 gives the full variable domain: DVKVTQSSRYLVKRTGEKVFLECVQDMDHENMFWYRQDPGLGLRLIYFSYDVKMKEKGDIPEGYSVSREKKERFSLILESASTNQTSMYLCAIQTGLQPQHFGDGTRLSIL.